The present entry profiles one T cell receptor (beta chain) with its context. Its antigen is unidentified. The V end lost 4 bases, the J end lost 2 bases, and 10 bases lay between the germline ends. CDR3 length: 14 residues. Germline CDR1 SGHNT, CDR2 YYREEE (reference sequence). The data originate from a study of T cell responses to AZD1222 COVID-19 vaccine. Study results and limitations: Reports indicate that nearly half of spike-specific TCRs are directed at unmutated variant regions. All repertoire sampling was performed exclusively after the peak T cell response. Donors in the cohort were predominantly white British and more often female, and clonal diversity was possibly underestimated.

Sequenced by immunoSEQ multiplex PCR; TCRdb stores in-frame clones only, minus some. The sample gives fewer than 85,000 clones, about 90% of which show up once; under 1.5% is in the top ten. This clonotype was sampled from an adult who received the AZD1222 COVID-19 vaccine. The rearrangement joins TRBV5-4 to TRBJ1-5; no definite D call. The source material was peripheral blood, sampled 28 days after the second AZD1222 dose. The chain's CDR3 is CASSADGGNQPQHF. The CDR3, as DNA: TGTGCCAGCAGCGCCGACGGAGGCAATCAGCCCCAGCATTTT.